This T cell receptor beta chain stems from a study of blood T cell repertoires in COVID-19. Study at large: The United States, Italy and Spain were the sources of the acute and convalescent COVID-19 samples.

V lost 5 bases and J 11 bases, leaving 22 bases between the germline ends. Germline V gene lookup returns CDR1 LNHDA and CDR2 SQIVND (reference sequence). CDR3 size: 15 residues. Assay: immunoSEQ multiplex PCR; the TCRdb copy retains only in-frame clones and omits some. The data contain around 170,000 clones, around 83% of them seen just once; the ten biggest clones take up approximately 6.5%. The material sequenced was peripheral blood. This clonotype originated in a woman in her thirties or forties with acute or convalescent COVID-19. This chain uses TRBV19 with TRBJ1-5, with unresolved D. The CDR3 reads CASSEIPPSPIAQHF. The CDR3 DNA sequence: TGTGCCAGTAGTGAAATACCCCCCTCCCCTATAGCCCAGCATTTT.